This is a list of T cell receptor beta chains from one sample in a study. TCRdb called the RT-PCR reads again in MiXCR, with one record for every CDR3 protein. The table shows more than 600,000 distinct CDR3 sequences, with 14% occurring only once. Sequences were obtained from memory CD4+ T cells from blood. The receptors were sampled from a female donor in good health, serving as a healthy control. CDR3s include the opening cysteine and the closing phenylalanine or tryptophan. D genes are given only for firm matches. Only some rows state a clone size, as once, few, many or a class for expanded clones.

.,.,TRBJ2-1,TRBV5-1,TGCGCCAGCAGCTTGATTGGCCTGGGCTACAATGAGCAGTTCTTC,CASSLIGLGYNEQFF
.,TRBD2,TRBJ2-2,TRBV15,TGTGCCACCAGCAGAGGGGGTAGCGGGAGCCCCGGGGAGCTGTTTTTT,CATSRGGSGSPGELFF
.,.,TRBJ2-7,TRBV3-1,TGTGCCAGCAGCCAGAACCCTAGGGAGCAGTACTTC,CASSQNPREQYF
.,TRBD2,TRBJ2-7,TRBV7-2,TGTGCCAGCAACCTGAGGGGACTAGCGGGGGGCTCCTACGAGCAGTACTTC,CASNLRGLAGGSYEQYF
many,.,TRBJ1-4,TRBV12-3/TRBV12-4,TGTGCCAGCAGTTTAGACGCGCAGACCAAACTGTTTTTT,CASSLDAQTKLFF
.,TRBD1,TRBJ2-2,TRBV20-1,TGCAGTGCTAGACTGACAGGGGGCCCGAACACCGGGGAGCTGTTTTTT,CSARLTGGPNTGELFF
.,.,TRBJ2-1,TRBV7-3,TGTGCCAGCAGCTTCCTCGGGGCAAATCACAATGAGCAGTTCTTC,CASSFLGANHNEQFF
.,TRBD2,TRBJ2-7,TRBV5-1,TGCGCCAGCAGCTTGGAAGCGACTAGCGGGAACCGGGGGCAGTACTTC,CASSLEATSGNRGQYF
.,.,TRBJ2-1,TRBV20-1,TGCAGTGCTAGTAACGGCCCCAATGAGCAGTTCTTC,CSASNGPNEQFF
.,.,TRBJ2-1,TRBV6-2/TRBV6-3,TGTGCCAGCAGTTACACCGAGGCGCAGTTCTTC,CASSYTEAQFF
once,.,TRBJ2-1,TRBV5-4,TGTGCCAGCAGCGAGCAGGAAGGGGAGCAGTTCTTC,CASSEQEGEQFF
few,TRBD2,TRBJ2-3,TRBV6-6,TGTGCCAGCAGTTACACACTAGCGGATAGCACAGATACGCAGTATTTT,CASSYTLADSTDTQYF
few,TRBD1,TRBJ2-7,TRBV7-2,TGTGCCAGCAGCTTGGATACAGGGGTTCGCGAGCAGTACTTC,CASSLDTGVREQYF
many,.,TRBJ2-1,TRBV10-3,TGTGCCATCAGTGAAGGACTATCAGGGGTCAATGAGCAGTTCTTC,CAISEGLSGVNEQFF
.,TRBD2,TRBJ2-1,TRBV6-5,TGTGCCAGCAGTTACGCTGGGACTAGCGGGAGCGGTTTGTGGTTCTTC,CASSYAGTSGSGLWFF
many,.,TRBJ2-1,TRBV5-1,TGCGCCAGCAGCTTGCAGGAATCGGGGCAGTTCTTC,CASSLQESGQFF
.,.,TRBJ2-7,TRBV12-3/TRBV12-4,TGTGCCAGCAGTTCGTTCCAGGGGTGGTCCTACGAGCAGTACTTC,CASSSFQGWSYEQYF
.,.,TRBJ1-1,TRBV28,TGTGCCAGCAGACTCGGACAGCGTGAAGCTTTCTTT,CASRLGQREAFF
.,TRBD1,TRBJ2-7,TRBV6-5,TGTGCCAGCAGGAGACAGGGGTCGCGATACGAGCAGTACTTC,CASRRQGSRYEQYF
few,TRBD1,TRBJ1-6,TRBV10-3,TGTGCCATCAGTGAGGGGACAGGTGGATCACCCCTCCACTTT,CAISEGTGGSPLHF
.,TRBD1,TRBJ2-2,TRBV11-2,TGTGCCAGCAGCTTCGCCGGGACAGACACCGGGGAGCTGTTTTTT,CASSFAGTDTGELFF
.,.,TRBJ2-7,TRBV20-1,TGCAGTGCGCCCAGACCAGGGTGGGGGGCCGAGCAGTACTTC,CSAPRPGWGAEQYF
few,TRBD1,TRBJ1-2,TRBV24-1,TGTGCCACCATGGACAGGGACTATGGCTACACCTTC,CATMDRDYGYTF
.,TRBD1,TRBJ1-5,TRBV6-2/TRBV6-3,TGTGCCAGCAGTTCCGGGACAGGGGGTTCCTCGCCCCAGCATTTT,CASSSGTGGSSPQHF
few,TRBD1,TRBJ2-7,TRBV7-6,TGTGCCAGCAGCCGGCGGACAGGGGGTCACGAGCAGTACTTC,CASSRRTGGHEQYF
.,.,TRBJ1-2,TRBV20-1,TGCAGTGCTACCCCTCCTGGTGGCGGCTATGGCTACACCTTC,CSATPPGGGYGYTF
.,TRBD1,TRBJ1-4,TRBV7-2,TGTGCCAGCAGCTTAAGTTATCAGGGGGCAAGAGAAAAACTGTTTTTT,CASSLSYQGAREKLFF
.,.,TRBJ1-2,TRBV5-1,TGCGCCAGCAGCTTGGAGGGACAAGCCTATGGCTACACCTTC,CASSLEGQAYGYTF
.,.,TRBJ2-7,TRBV5-1,TGCGCCAGCAGTCCTGGGGACGTCGCCTACGAGCAGTACTTC,CASSPGDVAYEQYF
many,.,TRBJ2-3,TRBV7-6,TGTGCCAGCAGCTTAACCCTACACCCCGGGGAAGATACGCAGTATTTT,CASSLTLHPGEDTQYF
.,.,TRBJ2-1,TRBV7-9,TGTGCCAGCAGCCTTAGGGATTTGGAGCAGTTCTTC,CASSLRDLEQFF
.,TRBD2,TRBJ2-2,TRBV7-3,TGTGCCAGCAGCTTGGCCCTGGGAGGGCCCAGTGGGGAGCTGTTTTTT,CASSLALGGPSGELFF
.,.,TRBJ2-3,TRBV24-1,TGTGCCACCGGACGACGGGGAGATACGCAGTATTTT,CATGRRGDTQYF
.,.,TRBJ2-5,TRBV11-2,TGTGCCAGCAGTCCCGGGCACGGCCAAGAGACCCAGTACTTC,CASSPGHGQETQYF
.,.,TRBJ2-5,TRBV5-4,TGTGCCAGCAGCTTTGGTGGTCAAGCCCAAGAGACCCAGTACTTC,CASSFGGQAQETQYF
few,.,TRBJ2-7,TRBV11-2,TGTGCCAGCAGCCCCAACACAGGGCCGATCTACGAGCAGTACTTC,CASSPNTGPIYEQYF
few,.,TRBJ2-3,TRBV6-5,TGTGCCAGCAGCCGGGACCCCGAGGATACGCAGTATTTT,CASSRDPEDTQYF
few,.,TRBJ2-2,TRBV3-1,TGTGCCAGCAGCCAAGAAAGGAACACCGGGGAGCTGTTTTTT,CASSQERNTGELFF
.,TRBD1,TRBJ1-2,TRBV29-1,TGCAGCGTTAGTCTCGTCAACACAGGGGACGTTGGCTACACCTTC,CSVSLVNTGDVGYTF
.,TRBD1,TRBJ1-1,TRBV28,TGTGCCAGCACCCGGACAGGGCCCGGGAACACTGAAGCTTTCTTT,CASTRTGPGNTEAFF
.,.,TRBJ1-1,TRBV11-2,TGTGCCAGCAGCTTAGATGGGGTATTCACTGAAGCTTTCTTT,CASSLDGVFTEAFF
many,.,TRBJ2-5,TRBV7-2,TGTGCCAGCAGCCATGACGCCGGGGAGACCCAGTACTTC,CASSHDAGETQYF
few,.,TRBJ2-5,TRBV9,TGTGCCAGCAGCGTAGGATTGGTCTTAGGAGCGAAAGAGACCCAGTACTTC,CASSVGLVLGAKETQYF
.,.,TRBJ2-7,TRBV7-9,TGTGCCAGCGGTGAAGGTGGGCGGTCCTACGAGCAGTACTTC,CASGEGGRSYEQYF
many,TRBD1,TRBJ2-2,TRBV7-2,TGTGCCAGCAGCCAGCGACAGGGCGGGGAGCTGTTTTTT,CASSQRQGGELFF
many,.,TRBJ1-1,TRBV7-9,TGTGCCAGCAGCTTAGTAATGCTGAACACTGAAGCTTTCTTT,CASSLVMLNTEAFF
many,TRBD1,TRBJ2-2,TRBV6-1,TGTGCCACCCGGGGACAGGGGTACACCGGGGAGCTGTTTTTT,CATRGQGYTGELFF
many,TRBD1,TRBJ1-6,TRBV7-2,TGTGCCAGCAGCTTACGGGACAGCCCCGACGGCCTCCACTTT,CASSLRDSPDGLHF
many,TRBD2,TRBJ2-3,TRBV7-2,TGTGCCAGCAGCGTAACTAGCGGGGTTAGGACAGATACGCAGTATTTT,CASSVTSGVRTDTQYF